Listed below are T cell receptor beta chains from one sample, sequenced in a study of T cells in Graves' hyperthyroidism and ophthalmopathy. TCRdb processed the multiplex PCR reads anew with MiXCR; each CDR3 protein has one entry. The sample has about 600,000 distinct CDR3 sequences, over 12% seen once. The sequencing input was blood. These receptors were obtained from a woman between 18 and 30 years old with Graves' ophthalmopathy. CDR3s include the opening cysteine and the closing phenylalanine or tryptophan. Each record gives: J gene, CDR3 length, D gene, V gene, clone size, CDR3 protein, CDR3 DNA. A D gene is named only where the DNA matches it firmly. The listing skips clone size in some rows; elsewhere it reads once, few, many or a size class.

>TRBJ2-7|15|TRBD2|TRBV9|many
CASSVALAGSYEQYF
TGTGCCAGCAGCGTAGCACTAGCGGGTTCCTACGAGCAGTACTTC
>TRBJ2-1|14|-|TRBV19|few
CASSIHRAGNEQFF
TGTGCCAGTAGTATCCACAGGGCAGGCAATGAGCAGTTCTTC
>TRBJ2-7|13|-|TRBV20-1|few
CSAIHMGIVEQYF
TGCAGTGCCATTCACATGGGAATCGTCGAGCAGTACTTC
>TRBJ2-5|13|-|TRBV29-1|many
CSVRGRNQETQYF
TGCAGCGTCCGGGGACGGAACCAAGAGACCCAGTACTTC
>TRBJ2-3|17|-|TRBV7-2|many
CASSSQPDSLFADTQYF
TGTGCCAGCAGCTCCCAACCGGACAGCCTGTTCGCAGATACGCAGTATTTT
>TRBJ2-2|18|TRBD2|TRBV5-4|-
CASSLVGLAGGLAGELFF
TGTGCCAGCAGCTTGGTGGGACTAGCGGGAGGGCTGGCCGGGGAGCTGTTTTTT
>TRBJ1-1|15|-|TRBV7-2|many
CASSLRERSGTEAFF
TGTGCCAGCAGTCTACGTGAGAGGAGTGGGACTGAAGCTTTCTTT
>TRBJ2-5|16|-|TRBV5-4|-
CASSLRGGGTGETQYF
TGTGCCAGCAGCCTACGGGGTGGGGGGACTGGAGAGACCCAGTACTTC
>TRBJ2-7|15|TRBD2|TRBV27|many
CASSPQGTSGYEQYF
TGTGCCAGCAGTCCCCAAGGGACTAGCGGGTACGAGCAGTACTTC
>TRBJ2-2|14|TRBD1|TRBV12-3/TRBV12-4|few
CASSSTGFNGELFF
TGTGCCAGCAGTTCGACAGGGTTTAACGGGGAGCTGTTTTTT
>TRBJ2-6|16|-|TRBV12-3/TRBV12-4|many
CASSPQDSSGANVLTF
TGTGCCAGCAGTCCCCAAGACAGCTCTGGGGCCAACGTCCTGACTTTC
>TRBJ2-1|13|-|TRBV11-3|many
CASSFVQADEQFF
TGTGCCAGCAGCTTCGTCCAGGCGGATGAGCAGTTCTTC
>TRBJ2-4|15|-|TRBV11-2|many
CASSLEGRRWNIQYF
TGTGCCAGCAGCTTAGAGGGCAGGCGATGGAACATTCAGTACTTC
>TRBJ2-7|14|-|TRBV4-1|few
CASSQDLGVYEQYF
TGCGCCAGCAGCCAAGATCTGGGCGTCTACGAGCAGTACTTC
>TRBJ2-2|21|TRBD1|TRBV6-6|many
CASSYLTGTGNVWSGTGELFF
TGTGCCAGCAGTTACTTGACCGGGACAGGGAATGTCTGGTCGGGGACCGGGGAGCTGTTTTTT
>TRBJ1-1|12|-|TRBV20-1|many
CSATGPNTEAFF
TGCAGTGCCACGGGCCCGAACACTGAAGCTTTCTTT
>TRBJ1-2|13|-|TRBV6-4|-
CASSDSGSYGYTF
TGTGCCAGCAGTGACTCGGGCAGCTATGGCTACACCTTC
>TRBJ1-3|15|TRBD1|TRBV11-2|many
CASSLGQGVGNTIYF
TGTGCCAGCAGCTTAGGACAGGGGGTTGGAAACACCATATATTTT
>TRBJ2-7|16|-|TRBV4-1|few
CASSQGHTEVNYEQYF
TGCGCCAGCAGCCAAGGTCATACAGAGGTCAACTACGAGCAGTACTTC
>TRBJ2-7|17|TRBD2|TRBV5-1|-
CASSLVVTSGRRREQYF
TGCGCCAGCAGCTTGGTCGTGACTAGCGGGAGAAGAAGGGAGCAGTACTTC
>TRBJ2-7|16|TRBD2|TRBV7-2|many
CASSSRLLDTSGKQYF
TGTGCCAGCAGCTCGAGACTCCTAGACACTAGCGGGAAGCAGTACTTC
>TRBJ2-3|18|TRBD2|TRBV2|many
CASRDDPSSGHRVDTQYF
TGTGCCAGCAGGGACGACCCCTCTAGCGGCCACCGAGTAGATACGCAGTATTTT
>TRBJ2-7|14|TRBD1|TRBV2|many
CASRDDRGPYEQYF
TGTGCCAGCCGAGACGACAGGGGGCCATACGAGCAGTACTTC
>TRBJ2-3|17|TRBD2|TRBV4-3|few
CASSQERAGGRTDTQYF
TGCGCCAGCAGCCAAGAACGGGCGGGCGGGAGAACAGATACGCAGTATTTT
>TRBJ2-2|17|TRBD2|TRBV28|many
CASRNRASGTFTGELFF
TGTGCCAGCAGGAATCGGGCTAGCGGGACCTTCACCGGGGAGCTGTTTTTT
>TRBJ2-7|17|TRBD2|TRBV18|many
CASSPLGTSGTTYEQYF
TGTGCCAGCTCACCACTCGGGACTAGCGGAACCACCTACGAGCAGTACTTC
>TRBJ2-2|18|TRBD2|TRBV24-1|-
CATSEGTSGRSNTGELFF
TGTGCCACCAGTGAAGGGACTAGCGGGAGGTCGAACACCGGGGAGCTGTTTTTT
>TRBJ1-4|14|-|TRBV29-1|many
CSVGGAGGGEKLFF
TGCAGCGTTGGTGGGGCTGGAGGAGGTGAAAAACTGTTTTTT
>TRBJ1-1|15|-|TRBV15|many
CATSRGAGLGTEAFF
TGTGCCACCAGCAGAGGAGCGGGCCTAGGCACTGAAGCTTTCTTT
>TRBJ2-5|15|TRBD1|TRBV27|many
CASTSTGTGGWTQYF
TGTGCCAGCACATCTACCGGGACAGGGGGGTGGACCCAGTACTTC
>TRBJ2-5|15|-|TRBV4-1|few
CASSHPTSPQETQYF
TGCGCCAGCAGCCACCCGACATCCCCCCAAGAGACCCAGTACTTC
>TRBJ2-7|14|-|TRBV27|many
CASSLARGRDEQYF
TGTGCCAGCAGTTTGGCCAGGGGCAGGGACGAGCAGTACTTC
>TRBJ2-2|16|TRBD1|TRBV11-3|many
CASSTHRGMNTGELFF
TGTGCCAGCAGCACCCACAGGGGGATGAACACCGGGGAGCTGTTTTTT
>TRBJ1-1|15|TRBD1|TRBV6-1|few
CASSYGTGVYTEAFF
TGTGCCAGCAGTTACGGGACAGGGGTTTATACTGAAGCTTTCTTT
>TRBJ2-7|14|-|TRBV6-2/TRBV6-3|-
CASSHSDSIFEQYF
TGTGCCAGCAGTCACTCGGACAGCATATTTGAGCAGTACTTC
>TRBJ1-3|13|-|TRBV15|-
CATSRGSGNTVYF
TGTGCCACCAGCAGGGGTTCTGGAAACACCGTATATTTT
>TRBJ1-5|14|-|TRBV5-8|many
CASSLLTGNQPQHF
TGTGCCAGCAGCTTGCTTACGGGGAATCAGCCCCAGCATTTT
>TRBJ2-7|16|TRBD2|TRBV4-3|few
CASSHRTSGKKYEQYF
TGCGCCAGCAGCCATCGGACTAGCGGGAAAAAGTACGAGCAGTACTTC
>TRBJ1-4|12|-|TRBV12-3/TRBV12-4|many
CASSLRTGKLFF
TGTGCCAGCAGTTTACGGACGGGTAAACTGTTTTTT
>TRBJ2-7|15|-|TRBV4-2|-
CASSQGLEASYEQYF
TGTGCCAGCAGCCAAGGACTCGAGGCTAGCTACGAGCAGTACTTC
>TRBJ2-5|15|TRBD1|TRBV20-1|few
CSAKARGQGQETQYF
TGCAGTGCCAAAGCAAGAGGACAGGGCCAAGAGACCCAGTACTTC
>TRBJ2-1|17|TRBD2|TRBV7-9|many
CASSLVALAGGQNEQFF
TGTGCCAGCAGCTTAGTTGCCCTAGCGGGAGGGCAGAATGAGCAGTTCTTC
>TRBJ2-7|14|TRBD1|TRBV11-3|many
CASSSQGAGYEQYF
TGTGCCAGCAGCTCTCAGGGGGCTGGGTACGAGCAGTACTTC
>TRBJ1-1|12|-|TRBV30|many
CAWSVLSAEAFF
TGTGCCTGGAGTGTACTTAGTGCTGAAGCTTTCTTT
>TRBJ2-5|14|-|TRBV13|-
CASRHTGGEGTQYF
TGTGCCAGCAGGCATACCGGGGGCGAAGGGACCCAGTACTTC
>TRBJ2-4|17|-|TRBV12-3/TRBV12-4|few
CASSLSRGPAAKNIQYF
TGTGCCAGCAGTTTATCGCGGGGGCCCGCCGCCAAAAACATTCAGTACTTC
>TRBJ2-1|13|-|TRBV28|many
CASSLGLRNEQFF
TGTGCCAGCAGTTTGGGTCTCCGCAATGAGCAGTTCTTC
>TRBJ2-2|13|-|TRBV20-1|many
CSARSPGAGELFF
TGCAGTGCTAGGTCTCCCGGCGCCGGGGAGCTGTTTTTT